A single sample is the source of the 30 T cell receptor beta chains below, sequenced in a study of blood T cell repertoires in COVID-19. Profiling relied on immunoSEQ multiplex PCR, and the TCRdb table lists in-frame clones only, not all of them. The sample records 25,000 to 35,000 clones, about two thirds being singletons. Sequenced input: peripheral blood. These receptor sequences come from a boy between 2 and 10 years old with active or convalescent COVID-19.

The chain has TRBV27 and TRBJ1-1, with D unclear. The CDR3 length is 14 residues. Germline CDR1 and CDR2: MNHEY and SMNVEV (reference sequence). V was trimmed by 1 base and J by 4 bases, leaving 10 bases between them. Written as DNA, the CDR3 is TGTGCCAGCAGTTTATTGTTTGGGAGCACTGAAGCTTTCTTT. Amino acids: CASSLLFGSTEAFF.

The CDR3: CASGEPQGDGYTF. CDR3 nucleotides: TGTGCCAGCGGGGAGCCCCAGGGGGATGGCTACACCTTC. The V gene is TRBV25-1, the J gene TRBJ1-2; 7 nucleotides line up with TRBD1. V dropped 8 bases and J dropped 6; count of bases not matched to a gene: 9. The CDR3 sequence is 13 residues long. Germline values: CDR1 MGHDK, CDR2 SYGVNS.

This chain connects TRBV11-2 to TRBJ1-4; D ambiguous. Trimming took 4 bases from V and 4 from J, leaving 19 bases between them. Germline CDR1 is SGHAT and CDR2 is FQNNGV. The CDR3 spans 17 residues. The CDR3 protein is CASSSPGSVVYNEKLFF. Written as DNA, the CDR3 is TGTGCCAGCAGCTCCCCAGGTTCGGTAGTTTATAATGAAAAACTGTTTTTT.

The rearrangement uses TRBV6-2 or TRBV6-3 and TRBJ1-4; D ambiguous. This CDR3 has 12 amino acids. The germline CDR1 and CDR2 sequences are MNHEY and SVGEGT. V was clipped by 0 bases and J by 8 bases, with 4 bases between them. DNA of the CDR3: TGTGCCAGCAGTTACTCGAGAGAAAAACTGTTTTTT. It codes for CASSYSREKLFF.

This chain joins TRBV6-2 or TRBV6-3 and TRBJ1-1; D may be TRBD1 (6 bases). V lost 0 bases to trimming and J lost 5 bases, with 10 bases between them. This CDR3 is built from 14 residues. The germline V gene encodes CDR1 MNHEY and CDR2 SVGEGT. CDR3 coding DNA: TGTGCCAGCAGTTACTCCCGAACAGGGACTGAAGCTTTCTTT. This encodes CASSYSRTGTEAFF.

The chain links TRBV5-1 to TRBJ1-2, with D tentatively TRBD1 (5 bases). The CDR3 totals 14 residues. V gave up 0 bases and J gave up 4 bases, with 10 bases separating them. CDR1 is SGHRS and CDR2 is YFSETQ in the germline V gene. The CDR3 DNA is TGCGCCAGCAGCTTGGCTTGGGGGGGCTATGGCTACACCTTC. This translates into CASSLAWGGYGYTF.

The genes are TRBV7-8 and TRBJ2-6, with TRBD1 matching over 8 bases. The CDR3 length is 16 residues. The ends lost 5 bases at V and 2 bases at J; junction bases unmatched: 5. Germline lookup yields CDR1 SGHVS and CDR2 FQNEAQ. The CDR3 sequence: CASSQGAGTGANVLTF. The DNA of the CDR3 is TGTGCCAGCAGCCAGGGGGCCGGCACTGGGGCCAACGTCCTGACTTTC.

The chain uses TRBV6-5 and TRBJ2-6, with no clear D. The germline V gene has CDR1 MNHEY and CDR2 SVGAGI. There are 15 residues in the CDR3. Between the trimmed V and J ends, which lost 5 bases and 0 bases, there was a span of 8 bases. In DNA form, the CDR3 reads TGTGCCAGCAGTACCTCCGGCTCTGGGGCCAACGTCCTGACTTTC. Its protein product is CASSTSGSGANVLTF.

CDR3 region: CASSSLAGTNEKLFF. CDR3 nucleotide sequence: TGTGCCAGCAGTTCCTTAGCAGGGACTAATGAAAAACTGTTTTTT. The V gene is TRBV6-5, the J gene TRBJ1-4; TRBD1 is a possible D gene (5 bases). From germline, CDR1 is MNHEY and CDR2 SVGAGI. The CDR3 consists of 15 residues. V gave up 4 bases and J gave up 2 bases, with 11 bases separating them.

The rearrangement links TRBV14 to TRBJ2-7, with TRBD1 matching 7 bases. After removal of 4 bases from V and 4 bases from J, the junction contained 7 bases not matched to a gene. This CDR3 region has 14 residues. The germline V gene encodes CDR1 SGHDN and CDR2 FVKESK. This CDR3 reads CASSLSGQRYEQYF. CDR3 DNA sequence: TGTGCCAGCAGCCTATCGGGACAGAGATACGAGCAGTACTTC. Complete variable domain (other parts from reference TRBV14 and TRBJ2-7): EAGVTQFPSHSVIEKGQTVTLRCDPISGHDNLYWYRRVMGKEIKFLLHFVKESKQDESGMPNNRFLAERTGGTYSTLKVQPAELEDSGVYFCASSLSGQRYEQYFGPGTRLTVT.

This clone occurred a few times. This sequence joins TRBV6-2 or TRBV6-3 and TRBJ2-5; 8 nucleotides agree with TRBD2. CDR1 is MNHEY, CDR2 SVGEGT, per germline. The V and J ends lost 8 bases and 2 bases, in that order; junction bases with no gene match: 7. The CDR3 loop spans 14 amino acids. The CDR3 DNA reads TGTGCCAGCCGCCAACTAGCGGCTCAAGAGACCCAGTACTTC. Amino acids: CASRQLAAQETQYF.

The chain recombines TRBV5-4 with TRBJ2-5; 12 nucleotides match TRBD2. This CDR3 contains 15 residues. The trim removed 4 bases at V and 5 bases at J, leaving 6 bases unmatched. Per the germline V gene, CDR1 is SGHNT and CDR2 is YYREEE (reference sequence). The CDR3 nucleotides are TGTGCCAGCAGCCCCGGACTAGCGGGGTGGGAGACCCAGTACTTC. Translation gives CASSPGLAGWETQYF.

The chain links TRBV2 to TRBJ2-4, with 9 nucleotides matching TRBD1. The CDR3 consists of 15 residues. Germline V gene sequence: CDR1 SNHLY, CDR2 FYNNEI. After removal of 6 bases from V and 7 bases from J, the junction contained 10 bases not matched to a gene. CDR3 amino acids: CASRTSQGAPNIQYF. The CDR3 region has the DNA TGTGCCAGCAGGACCTCACAGGGGGCCCCGAACATTCAGTACTTC.

The V gene is TRBV24-1, the J gene TRBJ2-5; 7 nucleotides match TRBD2. V lost 7 bases to trimming and J lost 1 base; unmatched junction nucleotides: 2. The CDR3 is 13 amino acids. Germline V lookup: CDR1 KGHDR, CDR2 SFDVKD. CDR3 region: CATRAGSQETQYF. As DNA, the CDR3 is TGTGCCACCAGAGCGGGATCCCAAGAGACCCAGTACTTC.

In regard to this clone: The junction departs from germline at one end; a sequencing error may be responsible. The chain carries TRBV7-9 and TRBJ2-1; a possible D gene is TRBD2 (5 bases). Looked up from germline, CDR1 is SEHNR and CDR2 is FQNEAQ (reference sequence). The CDR3 loop spans 13 amino acids. This chain's CDR3 is CASGLSSGNEQFF. DNA of the CDR3: TGTGCCAGCGGCTTATCGTCCGGGAACGAGCAGTTCTTC. Full variable domain (rest looked up from reference TRBV7-9 and TRBJ2-1): DTGVSQNPRHKITKRGQNVTFRCDPISEHNRLYWYRQTLGQGPEFLTYFQNEAQLEKSRLLSDRFSAERPKGSFSTLEIQRTEQGDSAMYLCASGLSSGNEQFFGPGTRLTVL.

In this sample, this clone turned up once. The gene calls are TRBV5-5 and TRBJ2-5; unclear D gene. The V end was cut by 0 bases, the J end by 4 bases, with 13 bases between. The germline gives CDR1 SGHKS, CDR2 YYEKEE (reference sequence). The CDR3 extends over 15 amino acids. The CDR3 nucleotides read TGTGCCAGCAGCTTGGGAGTCGGGTTTGGAGAGACCCAGTACTTC. It is translated as CASSLGVGFGETQYF.

J is TRBJ1-6 and V is TRBV5-4, with 7 bases identical to TRBD1. V was clipped by 0 bases and J by 0 bases; unmatched bases: 9. The CDR3 consists of 19 residues. CDR1 and CDR2 (germline): SGHNT, YYREEE (reference sequence). This CDR3 reads CASSLGFPGGSSYNSPLHF. The CDR3 DNA is TGTGCCAGCAGCTTGGGTTTCCCAGGGGGTAGCTCCTATAATTCACCCCTCCACTTT. The variable domain in full, with the rest retrieved from reference TRBV5-4 and TRBJ1-6, is ETGVTQSPTHLIKTRGQQVTLRCSSQSGHNTVSWYQQALGQGPQFIFQYYREEENGRGNFPPRFSGLQFPNYSSELNVNALELDDSALYLCASSLGFPGGSSYNSPLHFGNGTRLTVT.

This clone has a single count. The CDR3 coding sequence is TGTGCCAGCAGCAACGTGTCCAGGGGGCCGGAGGAAAACATTCAGTACTTC. As protein: CASSNVSRGPEENIQYF. The chain joins TRBV21-1 to TRBJ2-4; the DNA was not compared with TRBD1, the D call given in the table. TRBV21-1 is flagged as a pseudogene. The CDR3 sequence is 17 residues long.

This clone was recorded once. CDR3 sequence (DNA): TGTGCCAGCAGCTTGGACAGGCGTAGCAATCAGCCCCAGCATTTT. It encodes CASSLDRRSNQPQHF. The chain couples TRBV5-5 to TRBJ1-5, with a tentative D call TRBD1 (5 bases). Trimming cost V 0 bases and J 0 bases, with 7 bases left between them. The CDR3 contains 15 residues. Germline assignment: CDR1 SGHKS and CDR2 YYEKEE (reference sequence). Full variable domain (outside the CDR3, taken from reference TRBV5-5 and TRBJ1-5): DAGVTQSPTHLIKTRGQQVTLRCSPISGHKSVSWYQQVLGQGPQFIFQYYEKEERGRGNFPDRFSARQFPNYSSELNVNALLLGDSALYLCASSLDRRSNQPQHFGDGTRLSIL.

This clone was counted a few times. The chain couples TRBV12-3 or TRBV12-4 to TRBJ1-5; no definite D call. V was shortened by 5 bases and J by 11 bases, with 16 bases between the two germline ends. This CDR3 has 13 residues. In DNA, the CDR3 is TGTGCCAGCAGTCCCGCCGGGCCCGGGGCCCAGCATTTT. The encoded protein is CASSPAGPGAQHF.

The CDR3 is CAISSGQGKPSYNSPLHF. The DNA for the CDR3 is TGTGCCATCAGTTCGGGACAGGGGAAACCCTCCTATAATTCACCCCTCCACTTT. J is TRBJ1-6 and V is TRBV10-3; 10 bases line up with TRBD1. The V gene end was trimmed by 5 bases and the J gene end by 0 bases; junction bases not matched to a gene: 7. Looked up from germline, CDR1 is ENHRY and CDR2 is SYGVKD. This CDR3 region has 18 residues.

In nucleotides, the CDR3 is TGCAGCCTACTCCCGGCAGCGGAGCAGTTCTTC. Translating it yields CSLLPAAEQFF. The V call is TRBV20-1, the J call TRBJ2-1; D remains ambiguous. Germline CDR1 reads DFQATT; CDR2 reads SNEGSKA (reference sequence). The CDR3 contains 11 residues.

The CDR3 bases are TGTGCCAGCAGTTACTCCTACGAGCAGTACTTC. It specifies CASSYSYEQYF. This chain joins TRBV2 and TRBJ2-7; no reliable D call. The CDR3 sequence is 11 residues long. Deletions cut 5 bases from V and 0 bases from J, with 2 bases between. Germline V gene lookup returns CDR1 SNHLY and CDR2 FYNNEI. The complete variable domain, with remaining parts taken from reference TRBV2 and TRBJ2-7, reads EPEVTQTPSHQVTQMGQEVILRCVPISNHLYFYWYRQILGQKVEFLVSFYNNEISEKSEIFDDQFSVERPDGSNFTLKIRSTKLEDSAMYFCASSYSYEQYFGPGTRLTVT.

This clone has a handful of counts. The chain carries TRBV24-1 and TRBJ1-6; the D gene is possibly TRBD1 (5 bases). Trimming cost V 0 bases and J 5 bases, with 10 bases left between them. This CDR3 spans 16 amino acids. Germline V gene data show CDR1 as KGHDR and CDR2 as SFDVKD. The CDR3 region is CATSDLNRSHNSPLHF. CDR3 bases: TGTGCCACCAGTGATTTGAACAGGTCCCATAATTCACCCCTCCACTTT.

The genes are TRBV6-7 and TRBJ1-2; D is ambiguous. TRBV6-7 is identified as an open reading frame with a role that is uncertain. V was pared by 0 bases and J by 4 bases, with 9 bases between. The CDR3 extends over 14 amino acids. The CDR3 DNA reads TGTGCCAGCAGTTACTCGTCCTTTAGCTATGGCTACACCTTC. Translation gives CASSYSSFSYGYTF.

This chain joins TRBV9 and TRBJ2-3; D remains ambiguous. Deletions cut 0 bases from V and 0 bases from J, with 11 bases between. Germline loops: CDR1 SGDLS, CDR2 YYNGEE. This CDR3 is 16 amino acids long. This CDR3 is CASSVAASFSTDTQYF. In DNA form, the CDR3 reads TGTGCCAGCAGCGTAGCTGCTAGTTTTAGCACAGATACGCAGTATTTT.

This clone was detected ten times or more. The chain uses TRBV20-1 and TRBJ2-5, with D possibly TRBD2 on 5 matching bases. Germline V CDR1 and CDR2: DFQATT, SNEGSKA (reference sequence). This CDR3 spans 11 amino acids. The germline V and J ends were trimmed by 6 bases and 4 bases, with 9 bases remaining between them. CDR3 sequence (DNA): TGCAGTGCAACTAGAGGAGAGACCCAGTACTTC. Residues: CSATRGETQYF.

The count of this clone is one. The genes are TRBV7-9 and TRBJ2-2; TRBD2 might be the D (6 bases). Trimming shortened V by 7 bases and J by 5 bases, and 23 bases separated the two germline ends. The CDR3 contains 17 residues. CDR1 and CDR2 (germline): SEHNR, FQNEAQ (reference sequence). CDR3 in DNA: TGTGCCAGCACCTCTCCTGGGGCGGGATTATATACCGGGGAGCTGTTTTTT. Encoded protein: CASTSPGAGLYTGELFF.

The rearrangement joins TRBV4-1 to TRBJ2-1, with 9 positions matching TRBD1. CDR1 is MGHRA, CDR2 YSYEKL, per germline. The J segment lost 5 bases and the V segment lost 4 bases, leaving 6 bases of the junction unmatched. This CDR3 spans 15 amino acids. DNA for the CDR3: TGCGCCAGCAGCCGGACAGGGGTTTTGCACAATGAGCAGTTCTTC. It encodes CASSRTGVLHNEQFF.

The CDR3 reads CASSSTRDRVSQPQHF. The CDR3 DNA sequence: TGTGCCAGCAGTTCCACCCGGGACAGGGTAAGTCAGCCCCAGCATTTT. The chain uses TRBV27 and TRBJ1-5, with TRBD1 identical over 9 bases. Germline V gene lookup returns CDR1 MNHEY and CDR2 SMNVEV (reference sequence). The CDR3 is made up of 16 amino acids. V trimming: 4 bases; J trimming: 6 bases; junction bases outside the gene matches: 10.